This entry describes one T cell receptor (beta chain). The sample originates from a study of T cell responses to AZD1222 COVID-19 vaccine. CDR1 WSHSY and CDR2 SAAADI come from the germline V gene. V was trimmed by 7 bases and J by 8 bases, leaving 23 bases between them. CDR3 length: 15 amino acids. Generated by immunoSEQ multiplex PCR, the TCRdb table keeps only in-frame clones and is missing some. The data contain approximately 170,000 clones, less than 95% of them singletons. The sequence was collected from an adult in good health. The specimen was peripheral blood, collected on day 0 of AZD1222 vaccination. This rearrangement joins TRBV10-2 to TRBJ1-2; no firm D call. CDR3 loop: CASTQFKENLSGYTF. The CDR3 DNA reads TGCGCCAGCACCCAGTTTAAGGAGAATCTCTCCGGCTACACCTTC.